This is a list of T cell receptor beta chains from one sample in a study of T cells after yellow fever vaccination. Using its own MiXCR run on the 5' RACE reads, TCRdb lists one record per CDR3 protein. The sample consists of more than 200,000 distinct CDR3 sequences, around 3.5% of them appearing once. The specimen was PBMCs, collected 15 days after the yellow fever booster vaccination. The source is a man aged 18 to 35 who received the YFV17D yellow fever vaccine. Both conserved end residues are trimmed from each CDR3.

V gene	J gene	CDR3 protein
TRBV6-5	TRBJ2-2	ASCRDSNTGELF
TRBV5-1	TRBJ1-6	ASRAAGINSPLH
TRBV10-3	TRBJ2-2	AITAGTDTNTGELF
TRBV2	TRBJ2-7	ASSMGLSTTYEQY
TRBV30	TRBJ1-1	AFRGYTEAF
TRBV25-1	TRBJ1-2	ASTVPIGYT
TRBV2	TRBJ2-5	ASNSGGGETQY
TRBV6-2/TRBV6-3	TRBJ1-5	ASRQPSRSNQPQH
TRBV27	TRBJ1-5	ASSWRDGQPQH
TRBV4-1	TRBJ1-6	ASTQRFGDYNSPLH
TRBV12-3/TRBV12-4	TRBJ2-2	ASSFESGPTGELF
TRBV6-1	TRBJ1-1	ASHRNTEAF
TRBV30	TRBJ1-2	ARWGGGDYGYT
TRBV7-2	TRBJ2-3	ASSRGSVLGSHTDTQY
TRBV7-9	TRBJ2-1	ASSDEAPEQF
TRBV5-1	TRBJ2-5	ASKSGKETQY
TRBV7-2	TRBJ2-1	ASSLEREFEQF
TRBV5-6	TRBJ2-7	ASSLRGTGLYEQY
TRBV7-9	TRBJ1-4	ASSKPGRGATHEKLF
TRBV29-1	TRBJ2-1	SVEAKWDYLRF
TRBV4-1	TRBJ1-4	ASSQGRHRGRGEKLF
TRBV5-4	TRBJ2-1	ASSFGGSPYNEQF
TRBV3-1	TRBJ2-5	ASSQGRGGQETQY
TRBV7-9	TRBJ2-1	ASSRGQGLSDYYEQF
TRBV18	TRBJ2-5	ASSLGTSGTVETQY
TRBV7-2	TRBJ1-6	ASRLTEAGDNSPLH
TRBV7-2	TRBJ2-5	ASSSQQMVIQTQY
TRBV5-4	TRBJ2-7	ASTPGPGYEQY
TRBV3-1	TRBJ2-1	ASSQFSGGANEQF
TRBV5-1	TRBJ1-1	ASSLQGVGDTEAF
TRBV29-1	TRBJ1-2	SVDGQGYGYT
TRBV6-5	TRBJ1-2	ASSYTMSRDRVGGYT
TRBV5-1	TRBJ2-1	ASSLGQGQNEQF
TRBV10-3	TRBJ2-3	AIWTPNTDTQY
TRBV7-2	TRBJ2-5	ASSTSPEETQY
TRBV6-2/TRBV6-3	TRBJ1-2	ASSYLGAGGYT
TRBV5-6	TRBJ2-1	ASSLRYYNEQF
TRBV4-1	TRBJ1-1	ASSQEGDREDTEAF
TRBV5-1	TRBJ1-3	ASSSQGPSSGNTIY
TRBV7-2	TRBJ2-7	ASSSRQGRNEQY
TRBV27	TRBJ2-7	ASSLEAGNSYEQY
TRBV6-5	TRBJ1-2	ASSYSIAGTGIAYGYT
TRBV7-6	TRBJ2-2	ASSFEVENTGELF
TRBV5-1	TRBJ1-2	ASSYSQGWHYGYT
TRBV5-1	TRBJ2-5	ASSSDSPRAQY
TRBV12-3/TRBV12-4	TRBJ2-2	ASSLRLAGVGELF
TRBV2	TRBJ2-1	ASRTTSGGFNEQF
TRBV29-1	TRBJ1-2	SVARDRGWYGYT
TRBV28	TRBJ1-1	ASKGEIEAF
TRBV4-3	TRBJ2-5	ASSQETGNQETQY
TRBV20-1	TRBJ2-5	SASRGGAQETQY
TRBV7-2	TRBJ1-1	ASSSMSQGNTEAF
TRBV29-1	TRBJ2-5	SVEGREGETQY
TRBV7-2	TRBJ1-2	ASSYFRDTYGYT
TRBV19	TRBJ2-2	ASSRSPGELF